These 12 T cell receptor beta chains came from one sample sequenced in a study of control samples from healthy donors and cancer patients. Sequencing was performed with immunoSEQ multiplex PCR; in TCRdb, only in-frame clones are kept and a portion is missing. Among 45,000 or so clones listed, around 87% were seen once. The sequenced sample was PBMCs. These receptors were obtained from an older woman with lung cancer.

The chain combines TRBV6-5 with TRBJ2-2, with a weak D call TRBD2 (5 bases). This CDR3 comprises 15 residues. Looked up from germline, CDR1 is MNHEY and CDR2 is SVGAGI. The V gene lost 1 base and the J gene lost 2 bases, with 8 bases spanning the gap. CDR3 in DNA: TGTGCCAGCAGTTACTTAGCGTTCAACACCGGGGAGCTGTTTTTT. Its protein is CASSYLAFNTGELFF.

A few counts support this clone. The chain uses TRBV7-3 and TRBJ1-2, with 7 bases matching TRBD1. Germline V CDR1 and CDR2: SGHTA, FQGTGA. With V trimmed by 5 bases and J by 7 bases, 7 bases remained unmatched. The CDR3 sequence is 13 residues long. CDR3 sequence: CASSPTGSGGYTF. CDR3 nucleotides: TGTGCCAGCAGCCCGACAGGGTCTGGTGGCTACACCTTC.

The rearrangement joins TRBV5-4 to TRBJ1-6, with a weak D call TRBD1 (5 bases). CDR1 and CDR2 from the germline V gene are SGHNT and YYREEE (reference sequence). The V end was cut by 0 bases, the J end by 7 bases, with 8 bases between. The CDR3 sequence is 14 residues long. The CDR3 region has the DNA TGTGCCAGCAGCTTGGTGACAGAGAATTCACCCCTCCACTTT. It is translated as CASSLVTENSPLHF.

CDR3 coding DNA: TGTGCCAGCACCTTTATCCCCCTGAGGGAGACCCAGTACTTC. This codes for CASTFIPLRETQYF. The chain couples TRBV7-3 to TRBJ2-5; D gene ambiguous. Germline CDR1 and CDR2: SGHTA and FQGTGA. V lost 7 bases, J lost 5 bases, and 17 bases lay in between. The CDR3 length is 14 residues.

The rearrangement joins TRBV5-1 to TRBJ2-3; no definite D call. CDR3 length: 15 amino acids. Germline CDR1 SGHRS, CDR2 YFSETQ. V shed 0 bases and J shed 0 bases, with 8 bases lying between them. The CDR3 coding sequence is TGCGCCAGCAGCTTGGGTATAGGAAGCACAGATACGCAGTATTTT. It translates to CASSLGIGSTDTQYF.

This chain uses TRBV11-3 with TRBJ2-3; weak D call: TRBD2 (6 bases). The V gene's germline CDR1 is SGHNT and CDR2 YENEEA. V lost 5 bases and J lost 1, with 13 bases in between. This CDR3 is built from 15 residues. CDR3: CASSLRDLRTDTQYF. The CDR3 nucleotides read TGTGCCAGCAGCCTCCGGGACTTACGCACAGATACGCAGTATTTT.

V usage is TRBV30 and J usage is TRBJ2-1; a possible D gene is TRBD2 (5 bases). The CDR3 sequence is 11 residues long. Looked up from germline, CDR1 is GTSNPN and CDR2 is SVGIG (reference sequence). The V end was cut by 3 bases, the J end by 10 bases, with 10 bases between. The CDR3 here is CAWSDSGEQFF. In nucleotides, the CDR3 is TGTGCCTGGAGCGACTCGGGGGAGCAGTTCTTC. The full variable domain, with the rest looked up from reference TRBV30 and TRBJ2-1, is SQTIHQWPATLVQPVGSPLSLECTVEGTSNPNLYWYRQAAGRGLQLLFYSVGIGQISSEVPQNLSASRPQDRQFILSSKKLLLSDSGFYLCAWSDSGEQFFGPGTRLTVL.

The chain links TRBV27 to TRBJ2-7; D possibly uses TRBD1 or TRBD2 (5 bases each). The CDR3 runs 14 residues. Trimming took 8 bases from V and 0 from J, leaving 14 bases between them. In germline, CDR1 is MNHEY, CDR2 SMNVEV (reference sequence). The CDR3 region is CASLRAGSSYEQYF. DNA of the CDR3: TGTGCCAGCCTCCGGGCAGGGAGCTCCTACGAGCAGTACTTC.

The chain uses TRBV9 and TRBJ2-2; TRBD1 is a possible D gene (6 bases). Germline V gene data show CDR1 as SGDLS and CDR2 as YYNGEE. V lost 1 base to trimming and J lost 7 bases, with 8 bases between them. The CDR3 is made up of 13 amino acids. CDR3 bases: TGTGCCAGCAGCGTACAGGGGAACGGGGAGCTGTTTTTT. Translated, it gives CASSVQGNGELFF.

Here the CDR3 DNA reads TGTGCCAGCAGCCTCTCTGGGGCCAACGTCCTGACTTTC. Translating gives CASSLSGANVLTF. J is TRBJ2-6 and V is TRBV4-2; D not certain. CDR3 size: 13 residues. Germline values: CDR1 LGHNA, CDR2 YNFKEQ. The V end lost 4 bases, the J end lost 0 bases, and 1 base lay between the germline ends.

This rearrangement joins TRBV19 to TRBJ1-2; TRBD1 agrees at 9 bases. From germline, CDR1 is LNHDA and CDR2 SQIVND (reference sequence). The V segment lost 7 bases and the J segment 6 bases; nucleotides outside the gene matches: 6. The CDR3 is 13 residues long. In DNA form, the CDR3 reads TGTGCCAGTAACGACCGGGACAGGGATGGCTACACCTTC. Translating it yields CASNDRDRDGYTF.

The genes are TRBV7-2 and TRBJ1-3, with 7 nucleotides matching TRBD1. Germline V gene sequence: CDR1 SGHTA, CDR2 FQGNSA. V shed 5 bases, J shed 4 bases, and the junction held 8 bases outside the gene matches. This CDR3 is 15 amino acids long. DNA for the CDR3: TGTGCCAGCAGCACTGACAGGGAAAGGGGAAACACCATATATTTT. It translates to CASSTDRERGNTIYF. The whole variable domain, filled in from reference TRBV7-2 and TRBJ1-3, reads GAGVSQSPSNKVTEKGKDVELRCDPISGHTALYWYRQSLGQGLEFLIYFQGNSAPDKSGLPSDRFSAERTGGSVSTLTIQRTQQEDSAVYLCASSTDRERGNTIYFGEGSWLTVV.